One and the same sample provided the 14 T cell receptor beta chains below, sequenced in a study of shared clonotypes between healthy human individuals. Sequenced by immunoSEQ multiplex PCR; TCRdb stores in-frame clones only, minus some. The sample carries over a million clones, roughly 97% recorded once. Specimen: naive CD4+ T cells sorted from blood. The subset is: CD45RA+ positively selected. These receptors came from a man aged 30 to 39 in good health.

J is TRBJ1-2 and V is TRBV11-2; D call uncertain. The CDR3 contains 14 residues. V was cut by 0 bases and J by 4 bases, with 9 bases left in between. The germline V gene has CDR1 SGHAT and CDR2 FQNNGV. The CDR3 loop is CASSLEVRSYGYTF. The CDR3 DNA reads TGTGCCAGCAGCTTAGAGGTCAGGTCCTATGGCTACACCTTC.

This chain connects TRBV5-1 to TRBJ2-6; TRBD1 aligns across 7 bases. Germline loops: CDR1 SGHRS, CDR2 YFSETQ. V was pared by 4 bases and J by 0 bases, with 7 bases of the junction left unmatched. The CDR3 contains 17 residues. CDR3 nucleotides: TGCGCCAGCAGCCCCGGGACAGATTACTCTGGGGCCAACGTCCTGACTTTC. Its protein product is CASSPGTDYSGANVLTF.

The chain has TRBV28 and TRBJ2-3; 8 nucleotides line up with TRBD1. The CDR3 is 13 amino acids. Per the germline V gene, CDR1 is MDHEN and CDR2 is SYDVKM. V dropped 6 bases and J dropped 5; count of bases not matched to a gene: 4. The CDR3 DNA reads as TGTGCCAGCAGGGCAGGGGGCATAGATACGCAGTATTTT. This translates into CASRAGGIDTQYF.

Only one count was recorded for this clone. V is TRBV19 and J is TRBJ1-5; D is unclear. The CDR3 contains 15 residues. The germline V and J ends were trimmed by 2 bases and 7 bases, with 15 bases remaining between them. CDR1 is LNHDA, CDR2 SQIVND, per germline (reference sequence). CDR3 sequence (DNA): TGTGCCAGTAGTATAAGGGCAGCTGGTAGGCAGCCCCAGCATTTT. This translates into CASSIRAAGRQPQHF.

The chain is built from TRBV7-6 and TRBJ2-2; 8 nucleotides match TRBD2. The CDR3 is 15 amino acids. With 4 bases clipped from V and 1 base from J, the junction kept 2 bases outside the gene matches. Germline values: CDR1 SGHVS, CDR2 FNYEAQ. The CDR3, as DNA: TGTGCCAGCAGCTCACTAGCGGAGAACACCGGGGAGCTGTTTTTT. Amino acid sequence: CASSSLAENTGELFF.

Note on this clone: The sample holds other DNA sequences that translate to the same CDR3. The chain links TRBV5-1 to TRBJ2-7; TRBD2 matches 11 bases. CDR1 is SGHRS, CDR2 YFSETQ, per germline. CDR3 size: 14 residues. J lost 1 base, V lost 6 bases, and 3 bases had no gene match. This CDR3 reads CASTGTSGSYEQYF. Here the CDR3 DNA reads TGCGCCAGCACCGGGACTAGCGGTTCCTACGAGCAGTACTTC.

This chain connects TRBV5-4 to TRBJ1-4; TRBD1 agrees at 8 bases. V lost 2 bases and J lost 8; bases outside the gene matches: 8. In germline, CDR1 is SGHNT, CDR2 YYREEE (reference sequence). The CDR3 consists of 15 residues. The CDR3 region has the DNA TGTGCCAGCAGCTTTTTCGGACAGGGTCAGGAAAAACTGTTTTTT. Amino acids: CASSFFGQGQEKLFF.

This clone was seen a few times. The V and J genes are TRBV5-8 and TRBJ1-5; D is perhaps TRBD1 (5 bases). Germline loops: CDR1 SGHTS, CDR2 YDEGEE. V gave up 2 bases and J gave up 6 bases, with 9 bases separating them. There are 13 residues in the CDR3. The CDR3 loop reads CASSLGVGQPQHF. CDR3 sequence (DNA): TGTGCCAGCAGCTTAGGGGTAGGTCAGCCCCAGCATTTT.

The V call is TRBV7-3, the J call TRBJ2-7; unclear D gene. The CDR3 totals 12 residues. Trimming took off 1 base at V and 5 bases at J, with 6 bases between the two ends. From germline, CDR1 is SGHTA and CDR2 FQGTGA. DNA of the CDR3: TGTGCCAGCAGCTTAAACCCGAACGAGCAGTACTTC. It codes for CASSLNPNEQYF. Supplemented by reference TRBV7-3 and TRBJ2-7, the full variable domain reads GAGVSQTPSNKVTEKGKYVELRCDPISGHTALYWYRQSLGQGPEFLIYFQGTGAADDSGLPNDRFFAVRPEGSVSTLKIQRTERGDSAVYLCASSLNPNEQYFGPGTRLTVT.

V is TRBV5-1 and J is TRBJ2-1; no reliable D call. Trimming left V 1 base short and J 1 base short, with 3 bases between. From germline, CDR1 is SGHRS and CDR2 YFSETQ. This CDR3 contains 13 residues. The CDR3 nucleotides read TGCGCCAGCAGCTTGTTTTCCTACAATGAGCAGTTCTTC. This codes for CASSLFSYNEQFF.

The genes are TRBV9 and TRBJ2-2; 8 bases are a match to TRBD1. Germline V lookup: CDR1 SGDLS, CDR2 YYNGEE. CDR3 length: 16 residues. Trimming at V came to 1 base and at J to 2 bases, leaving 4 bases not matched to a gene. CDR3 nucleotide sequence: TGTGCCAGCAGCGTAAGACAGGGGCCAAACACCGGGGAGCTGTTTTTT. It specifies CASSVRQGPNTGELFF.

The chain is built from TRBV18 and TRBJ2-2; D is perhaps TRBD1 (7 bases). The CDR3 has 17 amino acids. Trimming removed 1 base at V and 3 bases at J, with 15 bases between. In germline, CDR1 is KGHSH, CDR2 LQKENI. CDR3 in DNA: TGTGCCAGCTCACCACGGGACAGTATAGCGGACACCGGGGAGCTGTTTTTT. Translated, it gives CASSPRDSIADTGELFF.

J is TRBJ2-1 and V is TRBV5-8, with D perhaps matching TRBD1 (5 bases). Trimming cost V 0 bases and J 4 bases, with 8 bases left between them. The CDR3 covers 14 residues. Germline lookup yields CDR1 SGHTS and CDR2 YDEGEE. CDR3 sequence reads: CASSLARAYNEQFF. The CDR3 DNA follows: TGTGCCAGCAGCTTGGCCAGGGCGTACAATGAGCAGTTCTTC.

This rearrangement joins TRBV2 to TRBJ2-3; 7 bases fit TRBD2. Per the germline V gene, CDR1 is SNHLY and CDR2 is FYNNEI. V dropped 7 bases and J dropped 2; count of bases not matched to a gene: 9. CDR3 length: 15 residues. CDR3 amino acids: CASKLKRDYTDTQYF. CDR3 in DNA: TGTGCCAGCAAGTTGAAAAGGGACTACACAGATACGCAGTATTTT.